Described below is a single TCR beta chain sequence and its context. This sample is part of a study of blood T cell repertoires in COVID-19. In the study overall: Sources were T cells, B-cell-depleted T cells, or PBMCs; the material itself was cDNA or gDNA.

Repertoires were generated with immunoSEQ multiplex PCR, while TCRdb's copy carries only in-frame clones and drops some. In the table there are approximately 160,000 clones, roughly nine tenths of which are singletons. CDR3 length equals 14 residues. Trimming left V 4 bases short and J 3 bases short, with 14 bases between. Germline lookup yields CDR1 SGHRS and CDR2 YFSETQ. The specimen sequenced was peripheral blood. The TCR was taken from a man aged 55 to 70 with active or convalescent COVID-19. The V call is TRBV5-1, the J call TRBJ2-7; weak D call: TRBD2 (5 bases). CDR3 in amino acids: CASSLVEGLYEQYF. The CDR3, as DNA: TGCGCCAGCAGCCTAGTGGAAGGACTCTACGAGCAGTACTTC.